A single sample is the source of the 16 T cell receptor beta chains below, sequenced in a study of blood T cell repertoires in COVID-19. The method was immunoSEQ multiplex PCR; TCRdb's version includes in-frame clones alone and lacks a portion of them. Found here are about 220,000 clones, 88% of them singletons; the top ten hold roughly 2.3%. The specimen sequenced was PBMCs or T cells enriched from blood (not recorded which). These receptor sequences come from a woman aged 40 to 50 with acute COVID-19.

The J gene is TRBJ2-1, the V gene TRBV9, with 16 bases that match TRBD2. Germline V gives CDR1 SGDLS, CDR2 YYNGEE. The CDR3 consists of 20 residues. V shed 0 bases and J 0 bases; nucleotides not matched to a gene: 6. CDR3: CASSVGEGTSGRDSYNEQFF. The CDR3 region has the DNA TGTGCCAGCAGCGTAGGGGAGGGGACTAGCGGGAGGGACTCCTACAATGAGCAGTTCTTC.

The chain couples TRBV19 to TRBJ1-1; D not certain. The germline V gene has CDR1 LNHDA and CDR2 SQIVND (reference sequence). The length of the CDR3 is 13 residues. The V end lost 5 bases, the J end lost 1 base, and 8 bases lay between the germline ends. Here the CDR3 reads CASSVGRNTEAFF. CDR3 bases: TGTGCCAGTAGTGTGGGGAGGAACACTGAAGCTTTCTTT. Together with reference TRBV19 and TRBJ1-1, the CDR3 gives the full variable domain: DGGITQSPKYLFRKEGQNVTLSCEQNLNHDAMYWYRQDPGQGLRLIYYSQIVNDFQKGDIAEGYSVSREKKESFPLTVTSAQKNPTAFYLCASSVGRNTEAFFGQGTRLTVV.

The V call is TRBV7-9, the J call TRBJ1-1, with 7 bases fitting TRBD1. Germline V CDR1 and CDR2: SEHNR, FQNEAQ (reference sequence). The CDR3 consists of 18 residues. The V and J ends lost 1 base and 0 bases, in that order; junction bases with no gene match: 11. The CDR3 coding sequence is TGTGCCAGCAGCTTAGTGCCACCGGGACAGAGGATGAACACTGAAGCTTTCTTT. This translates into CASSLVPPGQRMNTEAFF.

The chain recombines TRBV10-3 with TRBJ2-1; 10 bases match TRBD1. The germline CDR1 and CDR2 sequences are ENHRY and SYGVKD. The CDR3 totals 14 residues. V lost 10 bases and J lost 1; bases outside the gene matches: 4. Here the CDR3 reads CASQGQGSYNEQFF. The CDR3 nucleotides read TGTGCCAGCCAGGGACAGGGGTCCTACAATGAGCAGTTCTTC.

This chain connects TRBV27 to TRBJ1-2, with TRBD1 matching over 9 bases. The CDR3 sequence is 11 residues long. J lost 9 bases, V lost 6 bases, and 2 bases had no gene match. The germline V gene has CDR1 MNHEY and CDR2 SMNVEV (reference sequence). The CDR3 is CASSDRGSYTF. In DNA, the CDR3 is TGTGCCAGCAGCGACAGGGGGAGCTACACCTTC.

The chain combines TRBV11-3 with TRBJ2-3, with 11 bases aligning to TRBD1. V trimming: 5 bases; J trimming: 4 bases; junction bases outside the gene matches: 14. Germline V gene sequence: CDR1 SGHNT, CDR2 YENEEA. The CDR3 loop spans 18 amino acids. The chain's CDR3 is CASSEGQGASAGSDTQYF. For the CDR3, the DNA is TGTGCCAGCAGCGAAGGACAGGGGGCATCTGCGGGGTCAGATACGCAGTATTTT.

The CDR3: CASSLGRGSHNQPQHF. The CDR3 DNA reads as TGTGCCAGCAGCTTAGGCCGGGGGTCCCACAATCAGCCCCAGCATTTT. V usage is TRBV13 and J usage is TRBJ1-5, with a tentative D call TRBD1 (5 bases). V was trimmed by 0 bases and J by 3 bases, leaving 12 bases between them. CDR1 is PRHDT, CDR2 FYEKMQ, per germline (reference sequence). This CDR3 has 16 amino acids.

The chain recombines TRBV28 with TRBJ1-2; D gene uncertain. The length of the CDR3 is 16 residues. Deletions cut 2 bases from V and 8 bases from J, with 21 bases between. Germline V lookup: CDR1 MDHEN, CDR2 SYDVKM. CDR3: CASSLLRAGASGGYTF. The CDR3 nucleotides are TGTGCCAGCAGTTTACTCCGGGCAGGCGCGTCGGGAGGCTACACCTTC.

The J gene is TRBJ1-2, the V gene TRBV19, with 10 bases matching TRBD1. V shed 0 bases and J 3 bases; nucleotides not matched to a gene: 4. Per the germline V gene, CDR1 is LNHDA and CDR2 is SQIVND (reference sequence). This CDR3 is built from 16 residues. CDR3 sequence reads: CASSIETGGEDYGYTF. For the CDR3, the DNA is TGTGCCAGTAGTATAGAGACAGGGGGCGAAGACTATGGCTACACCTTC.

The chain combines TRBV9 with TRBJ1-4, with D unresolved. Germline V gene data show CDR1 as SGDLS and CDR2 as YYNGEE. The CDR3 extends over 13 amino acids. Trimming stripped 0 bases from V and 7 bases from J, with 7 bases between. The CDR3 DNA reads TGTGCCAGCAGCGTAGCTCCGGGTGAAAAACTGTTTTTT. It translates to CASSVAPGEKLFF.

The CDR3 nucleotides read TGTGCCAGCAGACGACAGGGGGTGATGATCAGCAATCAGCCCCAGCATTTT. Translated: CASRRQGVMISNQPQHF. The rearrangement joins TRBV6-6 to TRBJ1-5; 9 nucleotides align to TRBD1. V dropped 6 bases and J dropped 1; count of bases not matched to a gene: 10. The CDR3 extends over 17 amino acids. Germline values: CDR1 MNHNY, CDR2 SVGAGI (reference sequence).

The chain joins TRBV19 to TRBJ2-7, with D tentatively TRBD1 (5 bases). The ends were cut back, 10 bases at V and 2 bases at J, with 12 bases in the middle. Germline V gives CDR1 LNHDA, CDR2 SQIVND (reference sequence). This CDR3 region has 12 residues. Here the CDR3 DNA reads TGTGCCATCCGGACACGGCCCTACGAGCAGTACGTC. This sequence encodes CAIRTRPYEQYV.

V and J are TRBV5-1 and TRBJ2-5, with 9 bases aligning to TRBD1. CDR1 SGHRS and CDR2 YFSETQ come from the germline V gene. The trim removed 4 bases at V and 2 bases at J, leaving 9 bases unmatched. CDR3 length: 16 amino acids. CDR3 sequence (DNA): TGCGCCAGCAGCGTCGACAGGGGGACAGGGCAAGAGACCCAGTACTTC. It codes for CASSVDRGTGQETQYF.

The J gene is TRBJ2-1, the V gene TRBV5-1, with 7 positions matching TRBD1. Trimming cost V 6 bases and J 9 bases; bases outside gene matches: 6. The CDR3 spans 12 residues. Germline V CDR1 and CDR2: SGHRS, YFSETQ. CDR3 sequence (DNA): TGCGCCAGCAAGGAGCCAGGGGGTGAGCAGTTCTTC. Its translation: CASKEPGGEQFF.

CDR3 in amino acids: CASSPKRGGRSTDTQYF. The CDR3 DNA is TGTGCCAGCAGCCCTAAGCGGGGGGGCCGCAGCACAGATACGCAGTATTTT. The chain links TRBV9 to TRBJ2-3; 10 bases agree with TRBD2. With V trimmed by 4 bases and J by 0 bases, 8 bases remained unmatched. The CDR3 covers 17 residues. Germline V gene data show CDR1 as SGDLS and CDR2 as YYNGEE.

V gene TRBV30 combines with J gene TRBJ1-5, with 8 nucleotides matching TRBD1. V lost 1 base to trimming and J lost 4 bases; unmatched junction nucleotides: 3. This CDR3 is 14 amino acids long. Germline CDR1 GTSNPN, CDR2 SVGIG (reference sequence). Here the CDR3 reads CAWSATGDNQPQHF. The CDR3, as DNA: TGTGCCTGGAGTGCGACAGGGGATAATCAGCCCCAGCATTTT.